A single sample is the source of the 27 T cell receptor beta chains below, sequenced in a study of control samples from healthy donors and cancer patients. The table came from immunoSEQ multiplex PCR; TCRdb's copy has only in-frame clones and leaves some out. The sample contains roughly 160,000 clones, around 94% of which appear only once. Sample: PBMCs. These receptors all stem from a man between 60 and 70 years old with colorectal cancer.

J is TRBJ2-2 and V is TRBV6-2 or TRBV6-3; 12 bases fit TRBD2. The CDR3 is 17 amino acids. In germline, CDR1 is MNHEY, CDR2 SVGEGT. V lost 2 bases, J lost 0 bases, and 1 base stayed unmatched. For the CDR3, the DNA is TGTGCCAGCAGTTACCCTAGCGGGGGGGCGAACACCGGGGAGCTGTTTTTT. Protein: CASSYPSGGANTGELFF.

For the CDR3, the DNA is TGTGCCAGTAGTTCCCGGGACAGGGTGGAAAAACTGTTTTTT. Protein sequence: CASSSRDRVEKLFF. J is TRBJ1-4 and V is TRBV19; 9 nucleotides align to TRBD1. There are 14 residues in the CDR3. Losses at the gene ends were 5 bases for V and 8 bases for J; bases not matched to a gene: 6. Looked up from germline, CDR1 is LNHDA and CDR2 is SQIVND (reference sequence).

The V and J genes are TRBV6-5 and TRBJ1-2; the D gene is possibly TRBD1 (5 bases). Germline V gene lookup returns CDR1 MNHEY and CDR2 SVGAGI. V lost 6 bases, J lost 6 bases, and 14 bases lay in between. This CDR3 contains 13 residues. The CDR3 bases are TGTGCCAGCAGAAGACAGAGCACGGATGGCTACACCTTC. Its translation is CASRRQSTDGYTF.

The V call is TRBV5-6, the J call TRBJ1-1; no clear D gene. There are 14 residues in the CDR3. In germline, CDR1 is SGHDT, CDR2 YYEEEE. V lost 0 bases and J 0 bases, leaving 6 bases between the germline ends. CDR3 nucleotide sequence: TGTGCCAGCAGCTTGGGGCAGGTGAACACTGAAGCTTTCTTT. It specifies CASSLGQVNTEAFF.

The CDR3 loop reads CASSRADRVHEQYF. As DNA, the CDR3 is TGTGCCAGCAGTCGGGCGGACAGGGTCCACGAGCAGTACTTC. The V call is TRBV27, the J call TRBJ2-7, with TRBD1 matching 8 bases. The CDR3 has 14 residues. With V trimmed by 5 bases and J by 5 bases, 8 bases remained unmatched. Germline CDR1 and CDR2: MNHEY and SMNVEV (reference sequence).

The CDR3 DNA sequence: TGTGCCATCAGTGCGCAGAACACTGAAGCTTTCTTT. Translation gives CAISAQNTEAFF. The genes are TRBV10-3 and TRBJ1-1, with no clear D. The CDR3 is 12 residues long. Germline-derived CDR1 and CDR2 are ENHRY and SYGVKD. V was clipped by 4 bases and J by 1 base, with 4 bases between them.

The chain joins TRBV3-1 (or the pseudogene TRBV3-2) to TRBJ2-7; D call uncertain. This CDR3 has 12 amino acids. Germline lookup yields CDR1 LGHDT and CDR2 YNNKEL (reference sequence). Trimming shortened V by 1 base and J by 3 bases, and 4 bases separated the two germline ends. The CDR3 DNA is TGTGCCAGCAGCCAAGTCCACTACGAGCAGTACTTC. Protein: CASSQVHYEQYF.

J is TRBJ1-5 and V is TRBV3-1 (or the pseudogene TRBV3-2), with 10 bases that match TRBD1. Trimming cost V 4 bases and J 6 bases; bases outside gene matches: 6. Germline-derived CDR1 and CDR2 are LGHDT and YNNKEL (reference sequence). The CDR3 has 15 residues. The CDR3 DNA follows: TGTGCCAGCAGCCCAGGGACAGGGGTAGGTCAGCCCCAGCATTTT. Its translation: CASSPGTGVGQPQHF.

The CDR3 sequence is CASSFRQGAYNEQFF. DNA of the CDR3: TGTGCCAGCAGCTTTCGGCAGGGGGCCTACAATGAGCAGTTCTTC. The chain carries TRBV11-2 and TRBJ2-1; 7 nucleotides agree with TRBD1. Looked up from germline, CDR1 is SGHAT and CDR2 is FQNNGV. Losses at the gene ends were 3 bases for V and 2 bases for J; bases not matched to a gene: 4. This CDR3 has 15 residues.

J is TRBJ2-3 and V is TRBV14, with D possibly matching TRBD1 (6 bases). Germline CDR1 reads SGHDN; CDR2 reads FVKESK. The germline V and J ends were trimmed by 4 bases and 5 bases, with 7 bases remaining between them. The CDR3 contains 12 residues. CDR3 bases: TGTGCCAGCAGCCCGACAGGAGATACGCAGTATTTT. Its protein product is CASSPTGDTQYF. Full variable domain (rest looked up from reference TRBV14 and TRBJ2-3): EAGVTQFPSHSVIEKGQTVTLRCDPISGHDNLYWYRRVMGKEIKFLLHFVKESKQDESGMPNNRFLAERTGGTYSTLKVQPAELEDSGVYFCASSPTGDTQYFGPGTRLTVL.

The chain is built from TRBV27 and TRBJ1-5; 7 bases are shared with TRBD1. The CDR3 has 14 amino acids. V lost 6 bases to trimming and J lost 3 bases; unmatched junction nucleotides: 5. Germline CDR1 MNHEY, CDR2 SMNVEV (reference sequence). The CDR3 nucleotides read TGTGCCAGCAGCACCGGGACAGACAATCAGCCCCAGCATTTT. Amino acids: CASSTGTDNQPQHF.

The rearrangement links TRBV9 to TRBJ2-2; 11 bases align to TRBD1. The germline CDR1 and CDR2 sequences are SGDLS and YYNGEE. V was clipped by 3 bases and J by 6 bases; unmatched bases: 10. This CDR3 is built from 17 residues. The CDR3 is CASSASVGTGGPGELFF. The DNA of the CDR3 is TGTGCCAGCAGCGCAAGCGTGGGGACAGGGGGGCCCGGGGAGCTGTTTTTT.

This chain links TRBV10-3 with TRBJ2-2; TRBD1 agrees at 11 bases. The V gene end was trimmed by 3 bases and the J gene end by 5 bases; junction bases not matched to a gene: 8. CDR3 length: 17 amino acids. CDR1 is ENHRY, CDR2 SYGVKD, per germline. The DNA of the CDR3 is TGTGCCATCAGTGAAACTAGGACAGGGGGCAGAACCGGGGAGCTGTTTTTT. Encoded protein: CAISETRTGGRTGELFF.

The gene calls are TRBV21-1 and TRBJ1-5. TRBV21-1 is a pseudogene locus. This CDR3 spans 15 amino acids. The CDR3 sequence: CASIQGRVSNQPQHF. CDR3 nucleotide sequence: TGTGCCAGCATCCAGGGGAGGGTGAGCAATCAGCCCCAGCATTTT.

This rearrangement joins TRBV5-1 to TRBJ2-3, with D possibly TRBD2 on 5 matching bases. Germline CDR1 and CDR2: SGHRS and YFSETQ. The V end lost 0 bases, the J end lost 0 bases, and 17 bases lay between the germline ends. CDR3 length equals 18 residues. The CDR3 here is CASSLVGVGVYSTDTQYF. The CDR3, as DNA: TGCGCCAGCAGCTTGGTAGGAGTGGGAGTTTATAGCACAGATACGCAGTATTTT.

The chain employs TRBV5-4 and TRBJ1-2, with unresolved D. CDR1 is SGHNT, CDR2 YYREEE, per germline (reference sequence). This CDR3 contains 12 residues. V was clipped by 1 base and J by 3 bases, with 4 bases between them. CDR3 region: CASSLPDYGYTF. The CDR3 DNA reads TGTGCCAGCAGCTTGCCAGACTATGGCTACACCTTC.

The chain recombines TRBV6-5 with TRBJ1-2, with 7 bases that match TRBD1. The CDR3 is 16 amino acids. CDR1 is MNHEY and CDR2 is SVGAGI in the germline V gene. The V gene end was trimmed by 0 bases and the J gene end by 4 bases; junction bases not matched to a gene: 8. CDR3 sequence: CASSYSQGTAFYGYTF. The CDR3, as DNA: TGTGCCAGCAGTTACTCACAGGGGACAGCTTTCTATGGCTACACCTTC.

This clone was found once. The J gene is TRBJ2-7, the V gene TRBV5-1; either TRBD1 or TRBD2 may supply D (6 bases each). This CDR3 spans 15 amino acids. Per the germline V gene, CDR1 is SGHRS and CDR2 is YFSETQ. V was pared by 0 bases and J by 3 bases, with 13 bases between. CDR3 loop: CASSLEGGTFYEQYF. The CDR3 nucleotides read TGCGCCAGCAGCTTGGAAGGGGGGACCTTCTACGAGCAGTACTTC. The full variable domain, rest sourced from reference TRBV5-1 and TRBJ2-7, is KAGVTQTPRYLIKTRGQQVTLSCSPISGHRSVSWYQQTPGQGLQFLFEYFSETQRNKGNFPGRFSGRQFSNSRSEMNVSTLELGDSALYLCASSLEGGTFYEQYFGPGTRLTVT.

J is TRBJ2-7 and V is TRBV25-1; TRBD1 might be the D (5 bases). Germline CDR1 and CDR2: MGHDK and SYGVNS. The V end lost 6 bases, the J end lost 6 bases, and 18 bases lay between the germline ends. This CDR3 has 14 residues. The CDR3 reads CASRETVSSSEQYF. The CDR3 DNA sequence: TGTGCCAGCAGGGAGACAGTCAGCTCATCCGAGCAGTACTTC.

A word on this clone: In the same sample, other DNA sequences code for this CDR3. The chain is built from TRBV6-5 and TRBJ2-5; weak D call: TRBD2 (5 bases). Looked up from germline, CDR1 is MNHEY and CDR2 is SVGAGI. CDR3 length: 14 amino acids. The V end was cut by 2 bases, the J end by 1 base, with 8 bases between. The DNA of the CDR3 is TGTGCCAGCAGTTACGGGCGGGCCCAAGAGACCCAGTACTTC. Amino acids: CASSYGRAQETQYF.

The gene calls are TRBV11-3 and TRBJ2-2; D gene ambiguous. V was cut by 5 bases and J by 4 bases, with 2 bases left in between. The CDR3 has 11 residues. Per the germline V gene, CDR1 is SGHNT and CDR2 is YENEEA. CDR3 DNA sequence: TGTGCCAGCAGCCCCACCGGGGAGCTGTTTTTT. Encoded protein: CASSPTGELFF. The full variable domain, in which reference TRBV11-3 and TRBJ2-2 provide the parts outside the CDR3, is EAGVVQSPRYKIIEKKQPVAFWCNPISGHNTLYWYLQNLGQGPELLIRYENEEAVDDSQLPKDRFSAERLKGVDSTLKIQPAELGDSAVYLCASSPTGELFFGEGSRLTVL.

Note on this clone: This sample also contains other DNA sequences that code for the same CDR3. This chain uses TRBV7-2 with TRBJ1-2, with unresolved D. Trimming stripped 5 bases from V and 4 bases from J, with 8 bases between. The germline gives CDR1 SGHTA, CDR2 FQGNSA. The CDR3 loop spans 12 amino acids. CDR3 DNA sequence: TGTGCCAGCAGCGCCCGCGGCTATGGCTACACCTTC. Translating gives CASSARGYGYTF.

The rearrangement joins TRBV24-1 to TRBJ2-7; tentatively, D is TRBD1 (5 bases). V lost 5 bases, J lost 2 bases, and 12 bases lay in between. The CDR3 covers 14 residues. Per germline, CDR1 KGHDR and CDR2 SFDVKD. The chain's CDR3 is CATSGNDSPYEQYF. The CDR3 nucleotides are TGTGCCACCAGTGGGAACGACAGTCCCTACGAGCAGTACTTC.

The chain combines TRBV28 with TRBJ2-1, with D unclear. The germline gives CDR1 MDHEN, CDR2 SYDVKM. Between the trimmed V and J ends, which lost 2 bases and 7 bases, there was a span of 6 bases. The CDR3 is made up of 12 amino acids. The CDR3 protein is CASSLIKNEQFF. CDR3 DNA: TGTGCCAGCAGTTTAATCAAAAATGAGCAGTTCTTC.

The rearrangement joins TRBV12-3 or TRBV12-4 to TRBJ1-6; D perhaps matches TRBD1 (5 bases). Trimming took off 6 bases at V and 7 bases at J, with 10 bases between the two ends. The CDR3 contains 13 residues. The CDR3 DNA follows: TGTGCCAGCAGGGGGACGATGAATTCACCCCTCCACTTT. This translates into CASRGTMNSPLHF.

The chain combines TRBV27 with TRBJ1-2; 7 positions match TRBD1. Germline-derived CDR1 and CDR2 are MNHEY and SMNVEV (reference sequence). Losses at the gene ends were 2 bases for V and 4 bases for J; bases not matched to a gene: 13. There are 17 residues in the CDR3. This chain's CDR3 is CASSLRQGPVTPYGYTF. The CDR3 DNA follows: TGTGCCAGCAGTTTAAGACAGGGCCCCGTTACGCCCTATGGCTACACCTTC.

The J gene is TRBJ2-2, the V gene TRBV2, with 9 bases identical to TRBD2. Germline V lookup: CDR1 SNHLY, CDR2 FYNNEI. The CDR3 consists of 18 residues. V dropped 0 bases and J dropped 0; count of bases not matched to a gene: 5. CDR3 residues: CASSEAQRGASNTGELFF. In DNA, the CDR3 is TGTGCCAGCAGTGAAGCCCAGCGGGGGGCCTCGAACACCGGGGAGCTGTTTTTT.